This T cell receptor (beta chain) was recovered during a study of spatial heterogeneity in lung cancer. Overall study context: Alpha-chain sequences were consistently detected in smaller numbers than beta-chain sequences. Study conclusions and caveats: The estimated TCR-seq coverage of tumor T cells amounted to about 7% when looking at alpha chains and approximately 12% when looking at beta chains. Tumoral mutation counts were tracked by counts of expanded intratumoral alpha and beta TCRs.

In its sample, this clonotype was seen many times. What it recognizes is unknown. The presence of a unique molecular identifier marked each TCR cDNA molecule. TCRdb reanalysed the 5' RACE reads using MiXCR and keeps one entry per CDR3 protein. The sample has 4,500 to 6,500 distinct CDR3 sequences, over 4% seen once; the top ten hold around 25%. The germline V gene encodes CDR1 LNHDA and CDR2 SQIVND (reference sequence). The V end lost 7 bases, the J end lost 3 bases, and 18 bases lay between the germline ends. This CDR3 is built from 15 residues. The sample's time point: sample taken at primary tumor resection. The donors comprised some 72 untreated early-stage non-small cell lung cancer patients.

The sequence came from a male donor with early-stage non-small cell lung cancer. The chain is built from TRBV19 and TRBJ1-2; a possible D gene is TRBD1 (5 bases). The sequenced sample was lung tumor tissue, obtained at surgery. The CDR3 nucleotides are TGTGCCAGTACCCCCTGGGGGGACCTGTACTATGGCTACACCTTC. It translates to CASTPWGDLYYGYTF. Based on the CDR3 plus reference TRBV19 and TRBJ1-2, the full variable domain is DGGITQSPKYLFRKEGQNVTLSCEQNLNHDAMYWYRQDPGQGLRLIYYSQIVNDFQKGDIAEGYSVSREKKESFPLTVTSAQKNPTAFYLCASTPWGDLYYGYTFGSGTRLTVV.